This T cell receptor (beta chain) appears in the sequencing data of a study of CXCR3-negative and CXCR3-positive naive CD8 T cells. Overall study results and limits: Naive subsets expressed similar surface CD5; TRB CDR3 features served to infer TCR strength. Memory CD8+ cells showed much lower diversity, while both naive subsets were comparably high. Cryopreserved PBMCs had partly decreased CXCR3 expression; fresh PBMCs were used in most assays.

Points on this clonotype: What it binds is unknown.

Libraries of TRB cDNA were made by 5' RACE and carried UMIs. From the 5' RACE reads, TCRdb lists one entry per CDR3 protein and no DNA. The sample totals about 24,000 distinct CDR3 sequences. A CD45RO-CCR7+CD27+CD95- phenotype identified naive CD8+ T cells. The CDR3 covers 14 residues. Per germline, CDR1 SGHRS and CDR2 YFSETQ. This clonotype was obtained from a human donor in good health. Some clones in this sample may be carry-over from other donors' samples. Sequencing used naive CXCR3- CD8+ T cells from blood. Subset meaning: CD45RO-CCR7+CD27+CD95- naive CD8+ T cells lacking CXCR3 (TNR3-). The V and J genes are TRBV5-1 and TRBJ2-7; no DNA is available, so the TRBD1 call from TCRdb remains unchecked. CDR3 amino acids: CASSQGTGWHEQYF.